The T cell receptor (beta chain) described here comes from a study of memory CD4+ T cells and cytomegalovirus serostatus. The study's findings and limits: CMV serostatus prediction reached median AUC roughly 0.95, or 0.91 with US-trained model. Each of approximately 73 CMV-associated TCRbeta sequences occurred in one to five individuals.

The sort gate was single viable CD3+CD4+CD8-CD45RO+ cells for memory CD4+ T cells. Sequencing was performed with immunoSEQ multiplex PCR; in TCRdb, only in-frame clones are kept and a portion is missing. The sample yields some 25,000 clones, around 75% seen once. In its sample, this clone was seen a few times. Its target is unknown. The sample taken for sequencing was memory CD4+ T cells from blood. This clonotype was obtained from an adult in good health and CMV-seronegative.

The chain's CDR3 is CASSERPATNEKLFF. CDR3 bases: TGTGCCAGCAGTGAACGGCCCGCAACTAATGAAAAACTGTTTTTT. V gene TRBV6-1 combines with J gene TRBJ1-4, with no clear D. CDR1 MNHNS and CDR2 SASEGT come from the germline V gene. The V end lost 2 bases, the J end lost 0 bases, and 7 bases lay between the germline ends. The CDR3 runs to 15 residues.